This T cell receptor (beta chain) was sequenced during a study of identical twins (dated by TCRdb to about 2016). In the study overall: To test whether fetal clonotypes persist, the study used deep sequencing on TCR alpha and beta repertoires from monozygotic twins, unrelated adults of various ages, and cord blood. Replicate twin experiments were performed at different times using different library preparation protocols to rule out contamination.

This clonotype was observed a handful of times. No cognate antigen has been identified for it. Base-call qualities are not available, and no considerably larger clone is one nucleotide away. Findings and caveats that apply to the study as a whole: Conclusions relied on cross-sectional statistical analysis, since the same donors could not be followed over many years. Invariant T cells such as MAIT and iNKT could partly confound zero-insertion analyses, although diverse VJ usage argued against such confounding for most clonotypes. In beta out-of-frame sequences, excess twin sharing was weaker, because having fewer shared sequences lowered the signal-to-noise ratio. Abundant cord blood beta clonotypes carried fewer insertions; young adult naive repertoires showed a weaker similar trend, while memory repertoires showed none. In monozygotic twins, recombination models systematically underestimated out-of-frame TCR alpha sharing, but the models matched the sharing seen between unrelated individuals. Out-of-frame TCR alpha sequences shared between twins showed an excess of low generation-probability sequences compared with coincidental sharing between unrelated individuals.

The library was built by means of 5' RACE. The sequencer was an Illumina HiSeq 2000. Template switching added a universal primer binding site, and the final cDNA carried a unique molecular identifier that allowed TCR cDNA molecules to be counted accurately. Specific primers in the conserved constant-segment region were used to synthesize first-strand cDNA for TCR alpha and beta chains. Each cDNA library was double barcoded, with a SMART-Mk sample barcode plus Illumina barcodes, to control for contamination. TruSeq adapter sequences, together with Illumina sample barcodes, were added in two successive PCR steps. The Illumina HiSeq platform was used with custom primers to sequence TCR alpha and beta cDNA libraries. The original methods were these. MiGEC processed the raw reads to extract unique molecular identifiers, while MiXCR was used to determine the CDR3 positions. For each individual, recombination models were inferred using an EM algorithm with the repgenHMM and IGoR tools. The analysis of shared clonotypes was done with the tcR package in R, with sharing normalized by the product of cloneset sizes. Out-of-frame nonproductive sequences were analyzed to study raw recombination free of thymic and clonal selection effects. TCRdb took the public reads, trimmed them with fastp at Q25, ran MiXCR for clone calling and kept in-frame beta chains. Identical CDR3 protein sequences are pooled into one entry, listed with their most common genes and DNA. These V and J calls are TCRdb output, not the study's own analysis. The table for this sample lists more than 1.5 million distinct CDR3 sequences; 32% of them were counted only once. The ten largest make up over 0.25% of the sample.

Only healthy Caucasian donors were included. This clonotype originated in a newborn girl in good health. The sequenced sample was cord blood.

The DNA is as follows: TGCAGTGCTAGAGATTGGCTAGCGGGAGCGTCAACCGGGACCCAGTACTTC. Its product reads: CSARDWLAGASTGTQYF. The chain was built from TRBV20-1 and TRBJ2-5; TRBD2 aligns with 10 central bases. Measured from the cysteine to the phenylalanine, the CDR3 is 17 residues long. Only CDR3 DNA is held: 51 bases, read in frame from base 1. Unmatched junction bases come to 14, with V trimmed by 0 bases and J by 7 bases. Per the germline V gene (reference sequence), DFQATT is the CDR1 and SNEGSKA is the CDR2.